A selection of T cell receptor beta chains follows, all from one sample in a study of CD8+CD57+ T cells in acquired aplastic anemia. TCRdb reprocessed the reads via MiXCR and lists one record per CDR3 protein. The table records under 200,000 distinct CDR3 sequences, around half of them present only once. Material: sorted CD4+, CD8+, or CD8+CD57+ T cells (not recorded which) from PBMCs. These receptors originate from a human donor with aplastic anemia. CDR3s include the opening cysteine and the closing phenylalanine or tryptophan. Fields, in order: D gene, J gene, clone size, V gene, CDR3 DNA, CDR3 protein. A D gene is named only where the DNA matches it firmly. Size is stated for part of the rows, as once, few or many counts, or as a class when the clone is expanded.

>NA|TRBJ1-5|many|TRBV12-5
TGTGCTAGTGCTCAGGGTGGGGACAATCAGCCCCAGCATTTT
CASAQGGDNQPQHF
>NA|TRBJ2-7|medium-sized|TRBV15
TGTGCCACCAGCGCTCACAGGTACGAGCAGTACTTC
CATSAHRYEQYF
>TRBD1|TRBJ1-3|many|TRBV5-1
TGCGCCAGCAGCTTGGGACAGGGACGTCTCTCTGGAAACACCATATATTTT
CASSLGQGRLSGNTIYF
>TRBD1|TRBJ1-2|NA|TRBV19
TGTGCCAGTAGAGGGACAGGAAACTATGGCTACACCTTC
CASRGTGNYGYTF
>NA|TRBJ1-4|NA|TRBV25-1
TGTGCCAGCAGTGATTATCGGGACCATGAAAAACTGTTTTTT
CASSDYRDHEKLFF
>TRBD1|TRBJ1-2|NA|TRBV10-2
TGCGCCAGCAGGGGGACAGGGGGCTTTGGCTACACCTTC
CASRGTGGFGYTF
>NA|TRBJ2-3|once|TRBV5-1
TGCGCCAGTAAGCAGGGTTCAGTTGATACGCAGTATTTT
CASKQGSVDTQYF
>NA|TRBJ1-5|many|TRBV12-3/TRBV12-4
TGTGCCAGCTCCGGGGGGGGTTATAGCAATCAGCCCCAGCATTTT
CASSGGGYSNQPQHF
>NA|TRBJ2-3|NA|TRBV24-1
TGTGCCACCAGTGACCTAGGGACTTTCTCAGATACGCAGTATTTT
CATSDLGTFSDTQYF
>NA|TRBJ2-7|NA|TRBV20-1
TGCAGTGCTTGGGGGGGCGGCTCCTACGAGCAGTACTTC
CSAWGGGSYEQYF
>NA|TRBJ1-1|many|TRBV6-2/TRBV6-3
TGTGCCAGCAGTTACTCGATCAGCCCACAAGCTTTCTTT
CASSYSISPQAFF
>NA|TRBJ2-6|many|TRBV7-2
TGTGCCAGCAGCTTAGAGGGTGCTGGGGCCAACGTCCTGACTTTC
CASSLEGAGANVLTF
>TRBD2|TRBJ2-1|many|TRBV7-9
TGTGCCAGCAGCCAGTGGTGGACTAGCGGGAGTTTGGACAATGAGCAGTTCTTC
CASSQWWTSGSLDNEQFF
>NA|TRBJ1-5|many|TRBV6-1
TGTGCCAGCGCACCGTTCCGTTGGGGCCTCCAGCCCCAGCATTTT
CASAPFRWGLQPQHF
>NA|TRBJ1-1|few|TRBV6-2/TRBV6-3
TGTGCCAGCAGCCCTCCTCCGGGGGCTTTCTTT
CASSPPPGAFF
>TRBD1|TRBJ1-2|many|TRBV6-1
TGTGCCAGCAGTGCTGACAGGGTTGCTAACTATGGCTACACCTTC
CASSADRVANYGYTF
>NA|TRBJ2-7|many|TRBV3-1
TGTGCCAGCAGCTATGGTAGCTACGAGCAGTACTTC
CASSYGSYEQYF